The present T cell receptor (beta chain) was sequenced within a study of T-cell reconstitution after alpha-beta-depleted transplantation in children. This CDR3 region has 14 residues. The germline CDR1 and CDR2 sequences are SNHLY and FYNNEI. V lost 10 bases to trimming and J lost 5 bases, with 17 bases between them. In this sample, this clonotype turned up a few times. During its preparation, the TCRbeta library received unique molecular identifiers. TCRdb re-derived calls from the PCR reads in MiXCR, one entry per CDR3 protein. This table has fewer than 550,000 distinct CDR3 sequences, 11% appearing once.

The chain couples TRBV2 to TRBJ2-2, with D perhaps matching TRBD2 (5 bases). The specimen comprised PBMCs, mostly from graft donor cells, sampled 180 days after TCRalphabeta/CD19-depleted stem cell transplant. This receptor was obtained from a female patient aged 2-15 years who had a stem cell transplant for aplastic anemia, so the T cells may come from the graft donor. The CDR3 protein is CATTASGRTGELFF. DNA for the CDR3: TGTGCCACCACCGCAAGCGGACGGACCGGGGAGCTGTTTTTT. The whole variable domain, remainder taken from reference TRBV2 and TRBJ2-2, is EPEVTQTPSHQVTQMGQEVILRCVPISNHLYFYWYRQILGQKVEFLVSFYNNEISEKSEIFDDQFSVERPDGSNFTLKIRSTKLEDSAMYFCATTASGRTGELFFGEGSRLTVL.